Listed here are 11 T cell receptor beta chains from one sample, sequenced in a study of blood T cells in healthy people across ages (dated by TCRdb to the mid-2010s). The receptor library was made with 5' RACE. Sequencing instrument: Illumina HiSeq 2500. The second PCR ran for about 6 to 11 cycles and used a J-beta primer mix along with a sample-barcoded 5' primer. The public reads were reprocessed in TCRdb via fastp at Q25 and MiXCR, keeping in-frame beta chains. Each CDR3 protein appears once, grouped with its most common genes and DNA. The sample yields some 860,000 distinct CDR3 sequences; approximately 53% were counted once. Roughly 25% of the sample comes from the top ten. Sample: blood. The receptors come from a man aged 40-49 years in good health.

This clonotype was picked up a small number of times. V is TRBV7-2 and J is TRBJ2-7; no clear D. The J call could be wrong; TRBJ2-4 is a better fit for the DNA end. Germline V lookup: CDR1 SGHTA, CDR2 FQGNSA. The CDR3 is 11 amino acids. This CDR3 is CASSMKDIQYF. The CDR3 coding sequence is TGTGCCAGCAGTATGAAGGACATTCAGTACTTC.

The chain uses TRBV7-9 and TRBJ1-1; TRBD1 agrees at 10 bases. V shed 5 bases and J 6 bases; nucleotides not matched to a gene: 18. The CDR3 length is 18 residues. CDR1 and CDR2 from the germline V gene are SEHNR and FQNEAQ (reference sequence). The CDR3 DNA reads TGTGCCAGCAGCCGAAATCCCTTAGGGACAGGGGTTTTCGCTGAAGCTTTCTTT. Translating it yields CASSRNPLGTGVFAEAFF.

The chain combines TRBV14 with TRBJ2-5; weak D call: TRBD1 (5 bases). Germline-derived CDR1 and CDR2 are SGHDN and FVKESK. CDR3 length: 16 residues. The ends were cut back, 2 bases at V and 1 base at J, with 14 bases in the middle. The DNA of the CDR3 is TGTGCCAGCAGCCAACCAAGGACAAGGGCCCAAGAGACCCAGTACTTC. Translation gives CASSQPRTRAQETQYF.

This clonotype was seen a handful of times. The CDR3 region has the DNA TGTGCCAGCAGTGAAATCGGCCGGGGAGGATATAATTCACCCCTCCACTTT. Translation gives CASSEIGRGGYNSPLHF. The chain carries TRBV2 and TRBJ1-6; no reliable D call. Germline V gene data show CDR1 as SNHLY and CDR2 as FYNNEI. The CDR3 spans 17 residues. Trimming removed 2 bases at V and 4 bases at J, with 15 bases between.

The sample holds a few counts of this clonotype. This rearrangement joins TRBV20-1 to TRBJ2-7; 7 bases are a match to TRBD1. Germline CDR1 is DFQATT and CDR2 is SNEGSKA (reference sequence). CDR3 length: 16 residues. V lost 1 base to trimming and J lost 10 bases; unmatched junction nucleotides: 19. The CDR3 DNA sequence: TGCAGTGCTAGAGGCTACTCAGGGGGTGGAATGGATACCCAGTACTTC. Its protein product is CSARGYSGGGMDTQYF.

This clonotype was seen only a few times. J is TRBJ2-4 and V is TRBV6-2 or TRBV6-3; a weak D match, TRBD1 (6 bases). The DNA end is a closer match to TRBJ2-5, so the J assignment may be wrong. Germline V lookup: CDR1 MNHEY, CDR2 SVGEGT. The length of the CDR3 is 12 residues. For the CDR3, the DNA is TGTGCCAGCGAAACAGGGTACGAGACCCAGTACTTC. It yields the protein CASETGYETQYF.

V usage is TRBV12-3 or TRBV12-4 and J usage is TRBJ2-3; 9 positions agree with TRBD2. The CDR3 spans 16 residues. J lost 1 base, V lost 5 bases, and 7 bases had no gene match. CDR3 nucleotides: TGTGCCAGCAGTACCATAGCGGGGGTCGGCACAGATACGCAGTATTTT. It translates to CASSTIAGVGTDTQYF.

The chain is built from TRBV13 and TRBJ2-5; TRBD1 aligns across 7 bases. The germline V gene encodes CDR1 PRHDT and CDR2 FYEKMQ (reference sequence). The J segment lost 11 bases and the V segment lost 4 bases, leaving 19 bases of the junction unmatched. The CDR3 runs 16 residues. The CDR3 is CASSYRQGPTRTQQYF. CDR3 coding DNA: TGTGCCAGCAGCTATCGACAGGGCCCTACCCGCACGCAGCAGTACTTC.

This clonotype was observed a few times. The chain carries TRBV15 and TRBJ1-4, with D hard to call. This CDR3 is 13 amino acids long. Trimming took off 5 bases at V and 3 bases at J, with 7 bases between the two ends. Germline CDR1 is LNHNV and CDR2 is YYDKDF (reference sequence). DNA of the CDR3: TGTGCCACCAGCGGCACAGCTAATGAAAAACTGTTTTTT. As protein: CATSGTANEKLFF.

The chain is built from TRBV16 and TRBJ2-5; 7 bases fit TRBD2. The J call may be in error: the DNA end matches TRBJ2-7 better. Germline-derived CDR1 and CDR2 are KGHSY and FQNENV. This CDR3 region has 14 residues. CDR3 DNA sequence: TGTGCCAGCAGCCCTGGACTAGTCTTGGTCGAGCAGTACTTC. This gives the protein CASSPGLVLVEQYF.

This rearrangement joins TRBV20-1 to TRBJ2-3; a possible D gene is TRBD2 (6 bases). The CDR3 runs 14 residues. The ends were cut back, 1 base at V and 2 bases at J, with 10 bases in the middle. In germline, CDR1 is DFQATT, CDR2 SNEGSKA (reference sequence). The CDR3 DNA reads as TGCAGTGCTAGAGTAGGAGGGACCACAGATACGCAGTATTTT. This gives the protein CSARVGGTTDTQYF.